This note documents a single TCR beta chain sequence. Its antigen is still unknown. Germline V gene data show CDR1 as SGHVS and CDR2 as FQNEAQ. V shed 1 base and J 4 bases; nucleotides not matched to a gene: 3. This CDR3 has 15 residues. As for treatment: approximately nine-day PBMC culture with coronavirus spike peptide pools or control peptides (ViraFEST assay). Expanded clonotypes were found by TCR sequencing after peptide-pool stimulation (ViraFEST). This sample stems from a study of vaccination and CD4 T cells after COVID-19. Turning to the study itself: Investigators stimulated cells with overlapping spike peptides drawn from SARS-CoV-2, HCoV-NL63, HCoV-OC43 and HCoV-229E.

Study outcomes and limitations: The analysis of convalescent patients involved relatively few individuals and lacked early post-infection timepoints.

The Oncomine TCR Beta short-read assay was what sequenced the DNA obtained from cultured CD4+ T cells. From CD4+ T cells that had been cultured, genomic DNA was extracted. TCRdb redid the calling of the PCR reads with MiXCR, one entry per CDR3 protein. The sample consists of approximately 17,000 distinct CDR3 sequences, 45% to 65% of them appearing once. Sequenced: CD4+ T cells from blood, cultured in vitro. The chain combines TRBV7-8 with TRBJ2-3; 9 bases align to TRBD1. The origin of this receptor is a human donor who had recovered from COVID-19. The CDR3, as DNA: TGTGCCAGCAGCTTAGACAGGGGGCATGCAGATACGCAGTATTTT. Amino acid sequence: CASSLDRGHADTQYF.